This TCR beta chain emerged from a study of blood T cell repertoires in COVID-19. Overall study: Samples of COVID-19 (acute and convalescent) were obtained from the United States, Italy and Spain.

Only in-frame clones appear in the TCRdb table, and some are missing; sequencing was by immunoSEQ multiplex PCR. Here the sample spans 190,000 or so clones, around nine tenths being singletons. The V gene's germline CDR1 is SGHRS and CDR2 YFSETQ. Germline trimming cut 2 bases from V and 7 bases from J; bases unmatched to any gene: 11. The CDR3 sequence is 16 residues long. Source material: peripheral blood. This sequence was found in a man between 35 and 55 years old with active or convalescent COVID-19. The V and J genes are TRBV5-1 and TRBJ2-2; 7 bases match TRBD1. The CDR3, as DNA: TGCGCCAGCAGCTTAGGGACAGCGGAGCTCCACGGGGAGCTGTTTTTT. Translated: CASSLGTAELHGELFF.